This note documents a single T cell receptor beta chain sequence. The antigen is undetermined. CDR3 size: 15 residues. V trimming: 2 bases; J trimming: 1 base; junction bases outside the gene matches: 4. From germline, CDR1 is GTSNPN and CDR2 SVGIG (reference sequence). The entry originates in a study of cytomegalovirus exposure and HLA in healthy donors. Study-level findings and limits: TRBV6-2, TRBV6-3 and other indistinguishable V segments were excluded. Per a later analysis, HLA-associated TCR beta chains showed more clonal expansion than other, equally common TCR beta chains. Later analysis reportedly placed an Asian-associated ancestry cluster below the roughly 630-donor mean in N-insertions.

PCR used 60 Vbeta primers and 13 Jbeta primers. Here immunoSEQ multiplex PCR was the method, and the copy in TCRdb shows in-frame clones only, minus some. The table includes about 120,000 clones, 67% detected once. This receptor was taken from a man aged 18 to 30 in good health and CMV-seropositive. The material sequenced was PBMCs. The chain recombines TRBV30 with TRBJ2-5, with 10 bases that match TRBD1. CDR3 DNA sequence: TGTGCCTGGAGTAGGGACAGGGGAATCCAAGAGACCCAGTACTTC. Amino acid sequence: CAWSRDRGIQETQYF. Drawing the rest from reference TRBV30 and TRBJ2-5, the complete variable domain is SQTIHQWPATLVQPVGSPLSLECTVEGTSNPNLYWYRQAAGRGLQLLFYSVGIGQISSEVPQNLSASRPQDRQFILSSKKLLLSDSGFYLCAWSRDRGIQETQYFGPGTRLLVL.